One and the same sample provided the 9 T cell receptor beta chains below, sequenced in a study of blood T cells in healthy people across ages (dated by TCRdb to between 2014 and 2017). To prepare the library, 5' RACE was applied. The reads were generated on an Illumina HiSeq 2500. A second PCR of roughly 6 to 11 cycles was performed with a sample-barcoded 5' primer and a J-beta primer mix. In TCRdb, the public reads were trimmed at Q25 with fastp and aligned with MiXCR, with productive beta chains retained. CDR3 protein duplicates are merged, each entry listing the most common genes and DNA. The sample records 1.5 million to 2 million distinct CDR3 sequences, over 25% of which are singletons. Together, the top ten hold more than 6% of the sample. Sequenced: blood. The receptors derive from a woman in her thirties in good health.

This clonotype was observed a few times. This chain connects TRBV7-9 to TRBJ2-5; D not resolved. V lost 8 bases to trimming and J lost 4 bases, with 14 bases between them. Germline V gene data show CDR1 as SEHNR and CDR2 as FQNEAQ (reference sequence). This CDR3 region has 13 residues. The CDR3 nucleotides read TGTGCCAGCGGCCCCGAGGTCGGAGAGACCCAGTACTTC. Translating gives CASGPEVGETQYF.

At least ten counts were recorded for this clonotype. The chain employs TRBV7-4 and TRBJ2-3; D possibly corresponds to TRBD1 (5 bases). This CDR3 region has 17 residues. Trimming took 5 bases from V and 6 from J, leaving 24 bases between them. Germline CDR1 and CDR2: SGHVT and SQSDAQ. CDR3 in amino acids: CASSPPKLVGPCDTQYF. The CDR3 nucleotides read TGTGCCAGCAGCCCACCGAAGCTAGTGGGGCCCTGCGATACGCAGTATTTT.

The CDR3 reads CASSPTIAGGNTGELFF. DNA for the CDR3: TGTGCCAGCAGCCCAACTATAGCGGGAGGGAACACCGGGGAGCTGTTTTTT. V usage is TRBV7-8 and J usage is TRBJ2-2, with 10 bases fitting TRBD2. In germline, CDR1 is SGHVS, CDR2 FQNEAQ. Trimming cost V 5 bases and J 1 base; bases outside gene matches: 7. CDR3 length: 17 amino acids.

Only one count was recorded for this clonotype. With a much larger clone just one base away, this may be a read error. The chain uses TRBV3-1 and TRBJ2-7, with a possible D match to TRBD1 (6 bases). The assigned J gene may be wrong: the sequence end matches TRBJ2-5 better. The length of the CDR3 is 14 residues. Germline values: CDR1 LGHDT, CDR2 YNNKEL (reference sequence). The CDR3 bases are TGTGCCGGCAGCCAGGGACAAGGAGGAGAGACCCAGTACTTC. Encoded protein: CAGSQGQGGETQYF.

This clonotype was picked up a small number of times. The chain is built from TRBV2 and TRBJ2-1; TRBD2 matches 13 bases. In germline, CDR1 is SNHLY, CDR2 FYNNEI. With V trimmed by 5 bases and J by 10 bases, 8 bases remained unmatched. The CDR3 totals 15 residues. CDR3 residues: CASSRLAGGRVEQFF. The CDR3 DNA reads as TGTGCCAGCAGTCGACTAGCGGGGGGTCGTGTCGAGCAGTTCTTC. Full variable domain (rest looked up from reference TRBV2 and TRBJ2-1): EPEVTQTPSHQVTQMGQEVILRCVPISNHLYFYWYRQILGQKVEFLVSFYNNEISEKSEIFDDQFSVERPDGSNFTLKIRSTKLEDSAMYFCASSRLAGGRVEQFFGPGTRLTVL.

The chain recombines TRBV6-2 or TRBV6-3 with TRBJ2-5; D could derive from TRBD1 or TRBD2 (5 bases each). Germline lookup yields CDR1 MNHEY and CDR2 SVGEGT. The CDR3 covers 18 residues. The ends were cut back, 5 bases at V and 4 bases at J, with 26 bases in the middle. The CDR3 region has the DNA TGTGCCAGCAGTCACCCAGATGTAACGAGGGGTCGGGGAGAGACCCAGTACTTC. As protein: CASSHPDVTRGRGETQYF.

This clonotype was observed many times. The chain couples TRBV7-2 to TRBJ2-7, with D uncertain. Germline V CDR1 and CDR2: SGHTA, FQGNSA. Trimming removed 5 bases at V and 6 bases at J, with 17 bases between. CDR3 length: 14 amino acids. As DNA, the CDR3 is TGTGCCAGCAGCGGCCGGGCCCCAACCCCCGAGCAGTACTTC. The encoded protein is CASSGRAPTPEQYF.

V gene TRBV4-1 combines with J gene TRBJ2-1; D is unresolved. V lost 0 bases and J 9 bases, leaving 18 bases between the germline ends. Germline-derived CDR1 and CDR2 are MGHRA and YSYEKL. This CDR3 is 16 amino acids long. The CDR3 region is CASSQDLASRAREQFF. The CDR3 nucleotides are TGCGCCAGCAGCCAAGATCTTGCGAGTAGGGCGCGTGAGCAGTTCTTC.

This clonotype has more than one count but fewer than ten. This sequence joins TRBV11-2 and TRBJ1-4, with TRBD1 matching over 7 bases. There are 15 residues in the CDR3. The germline V gene has CDR1 SGHAT and CDR2 FQNNGV. Unmatched junction bases numbered 12, after V lost 6 bases and J lost 8 bases. The CDR3 is CASRERTGGREKLFF. CDR3 coding DNA: TGTGCCAGCAGAGAAAGGACAGGTGGAAGAGAAAAACTGTTTTTT.